Presented here are 14 T cell receptor beta chains from one specimen sequenced in a study of T cells in Graves' hyperthyroidism and ophthalmopathy. It was RNA transcripts that yielded the amplified TCR beta CDR3 regions. Using the HTBI primer set, a first-round RT-PCR was run on the TCR CDR3. Via MiXCR, TCRdb re-called the multiplex PCR reads, giving one row per CDR3 protein. This repertoire shows some 500,000 distinct CDR3 sequences, approximately 25% found once; its top ten account for around 11%. Sequenced sample: blood. All receptors come from a young woman with Graves' ophthalmopathy.

This clonotype was found many times. The chain employs TRBV5-8 and TRBJ1-5, with D possibly being TRBD1 (6 bases). Germline V gene lookup returns CDR1 SGHTS and CDR2 YDEGEE. Trimming removed 2 bases from V and 5 bases from J, with 11 bases in between. The CDR3 loop spans 14 amino acids. The CDR3 bases are TGTGCCAGCAGCTTCGAGACAGGATATCAGCCCCAGCATTTT. This sequence encodes CASSFETGYQPQHF.

This clonotype was detected ten times or more. J is TRBJ1-2 and V is TRBV6-5; 8 bases are shared with TRBD1. CDR3 length: 15 amino acids. Losses at the gene ends were 1 base for V and 6 bases for J; bases not matched to a gene: 7. CDR1 and CDR2 from the germline V gene are MNHEY and SVGAGI. The CDR3 region is CASSYYGQGGDGYTF. The CDR3 DNA follows: TGTGCCAGCAGTTACTACGGACAGGGTGGGGATGGCTACACCTTC.

Ten or more counts support this clonotype. The rearrangement joins TRBV27 to TRBJ1-5; 7 bases fit TRBD1. Trimming took 6 bases from V and 5 from J; bases not matched to a gene: 7. The CDR3 length is 14 residues. Germline V CDR1 and CDR2: MNHEY, SMNVEV (reference sequence). In nucleotides, the CDR3 is TGTGCCAGCAGCACACCCGGGACAGATCAGCCCCAGCATTTT. It specifies CASSTPGTDQPQHF.

The table lists this clonotype with many counts. The chain joins TRBV6-2 or TRBV6-3 to TRBJ2-7; a weak D match, TRBD1 (5 bases). This CDR3 is built from 14 residues. Germline CDR1 reads MNHEY; CDR2 reads SVGEGT. Trimming pared 5 bases from V and 0 bases from J, leaving 11 bases between. The CDR3 sequence is CASSDRELSYEQYF. For the CDR3, the DNA is TGTGCCAGCAGTGACAGAGAGCTCTCCTACGAGCAGTACTTC.

This clonotype was counted between two and nine times. A single base separates this from a much larger clone, so it may be a read error. The gene calls are TRBV7-2 and TRBJ2-2; D gene ambiguous. The CDR3 runs to 13 residues. Germline CDR1 reads SGHTA; CDR2 reads FQGNSA. The CDR3 loop is CANSLYYTGELFF. Here the CDR3 DNA reads TGTGCCAACAGCTTATATTACACCGGGGAGCTGTTTTTT.

The V call is TRBV12-3 or TRBV12-4, the J call TRBJ1-1, with D maybe TRBD1 (6 bases). V was cut by 6 bases and J by 0 bases, with 14 bases left in between. The CDR3 consists of 15 residues. In DNA, the CDR3 is TGTGCCAGCAGCCCCACAGGGAAAATGAACACTGAAGCTTTCTTT. Translated: CASSPTGKMNTEAFF.

This rearrangement joins TRBV20-1 to TRBJ1-5; weak D call: TRBD1 (6 bases). Trimming removed 1 base at V and 2 bases at J, with 21 bases between. This CDR3 region has 18 residues. Looked up from germline, CDR1 is DFQATT and CDR2 is SNEGSKA (reference sequence). The CDR3 here is CSARVGRGPLMGNQPQHF. The CDR3 nucleotides read TGCAGTGCTAGAGTCGGCAGGGGCCCCTTAATGGGCAATCAGCCCCAGCATTTT.

This clonotype was detected a few times. The chain has TRBV12-5 and TRBJ1-2; 9 positions match TRBD1. Germline lookup yields CDR1 LGHNT and CDR2 FRNRAP. The CDR3 is 20 residues long. V lost 1 base and J lost 3; bases outside the gene matches: 18. CDR3 nucleotide sequence: TGTGCTAGTGGTTTGGCGATTGAACCGGGACAGGGCATATTTTACTATGGCTACACCTTC. This sequence encodes CASGLAIEPGQGIFYYGYTF.

This clonotype was detected ten times or more. The chain joins TRBV7-8 to TRBJ2-2; 8 bases fit TRBD2. The CDR3 is 16 amino acids. From germline, CDR1 is SGHVS and CDR2 FQNEAQ. The V and J ends lost 3 bases and 2 bases, in that order; junction bases with no gene match: 5. CDR3 region: CASSFPGGSNTGELFF. The DNA for the CDR3 is TGTGCCAGCAGCTTCCCGGGGGGGTCCAACACCGGGGAGCTGTTTTTT.

For this clonotype: Given a much more abundant clone one base away, this may be a read error. This chain links TRBV6-5 with TRBJ1-3, with 7 positions matching TRBD1. After removal of 4 bases from V and 2 bases from J, the junction contained 2 bases not matched to a gene. The CDR3 has 14 amino acids. Germline V gene lookup returns CDR1 MNHEY and CDR2 SVGAGI. CDR3 loop: CASSSGTAGNTIYF. The CDR3 DNA is TGTGCCAGCAGTTCGGGGACAGCTGGAAACACCATATATTTT.

Turning to this clonotype: This may be a read error: a much more frequent sequence differs by one nucleotide. The rearrangement links TRBV29-1 to TRBJ1-1, with D tentatively TRBD1 (6 bases). This CDR3 is 12 amino acids long. Germline V gives CDR1 SQVTM, CDR2 ANQGSEA. The CDR3 region is CSVAGHDTEACF. The CDR3, as DNA: TGCAGCGTTGCGGGACACGACACTGAAGCTTGCTTT.

There are many counts of this clonotype. The rearrangement uses TRBV6-1 and TRBJ2-5; the D call may be TRBD1 or TRBD2 (6 bases each). Deletions cut 6 bases from V and 1 base from J, with 12 bases between. The CDR3 has 14 amino acids. Germline V gene lookup returns CDR1 MNHNS and CDR2 SASEGT. The CDR3 DNA reads TGTGCCAGCAGGGAGGGGGGCTCCCAAGAGACCCAGTACTTC. Translation gives CASREGGSQETQYF.

This clonotype showed up many times. V gene TRBV6-2 or TRBV6-3 combines with J gene TRBJ1-2, with D tentatively TRBD1 (6 bases). Trimming took 6 bases from V and 8 from J, leaving 13 bases between them. The CDR3 is 12 residues long. Germline V gives CDR1 MNHEY, CDR2 SVGEGT. Here the CDR3 reads CASSRTGQGYTF. CDR3 in DNA: TGTGCCAGCAGCCGAACAGGGCAAGGCTACACCTTC.

V gene TRBV6-5 combines with J gene TRBJ2-7, with TRBD1 matching over 10 bases. This CDR3 comprises 15 residues. Unmatched junction bases numbered 3, after V lost 2 bases and J lost 2 bases. Germline V CDR1 and CDR2: MNHEY, SVGAGI. The CDR3, as DNA: TGTGCCAGCAGTTACAGGGGACAGGGGACCTACGAGCAGTACTTC. This encodes CASSYRGQGTYEQYF.